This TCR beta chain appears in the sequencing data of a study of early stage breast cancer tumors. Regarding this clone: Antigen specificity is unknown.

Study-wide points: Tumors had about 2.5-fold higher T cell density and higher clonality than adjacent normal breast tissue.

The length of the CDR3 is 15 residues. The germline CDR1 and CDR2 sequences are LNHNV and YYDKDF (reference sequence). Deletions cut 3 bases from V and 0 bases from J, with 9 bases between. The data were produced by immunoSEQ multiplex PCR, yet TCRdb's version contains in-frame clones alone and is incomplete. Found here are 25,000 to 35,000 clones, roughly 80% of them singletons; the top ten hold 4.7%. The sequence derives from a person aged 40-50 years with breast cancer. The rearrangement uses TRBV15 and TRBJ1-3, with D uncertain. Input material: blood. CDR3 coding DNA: TGTGCCACCAGCAGGGGCCAGAGCTCTGGAAACACCATATATTTT. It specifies CATSRGQSSGNTIYF. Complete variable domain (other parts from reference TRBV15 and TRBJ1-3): DAMVIQNPRYQVTQFGKPVTLSCSQTLNHNVMYWYQQKSSQAPKLLFHYYDKDFNNEADTPDNFQSRRPNTSFCFLDIRSPGLGDTAMYLCATSRGQSSGNTIYFGEGSWLTVV.